These 17 T cell receptor beta chains were all obtained from the same sample, sequenced in a study of T-cell memory formation after mild COVID-19. TCRdb fed the 5' RACE reads into MiXCR, producing one record per CDR3 protein. The table shows under 300,000 distinct CDR3 sequences, with 8.5% to 9.5% occurring only once. Sequencing input: PBMCs or a T cell subset sorted from them (not recorded which). These receptors all stem from a man aged 18 to 35 who had mild COVID-19 (a few samples of this study predate the infection). Cell type and time point are not known.

The rearrangement links TRBV3-1 to TRBJ2-1; D gene uncertain. CDR1 LGHDT and CDR2 YNNKEL come from the germline V gene (reference sequence). This CDR3 region has 14 residues. Between the trimmed V and J ends, which lost 2 bases and 2 bases, there was a span of 7 bases. The CDR3 DNA follows: TGTGCCAGCAGCCAACCCGGGCCCTACAATGAGCAGTTCTTC. Translation: CASSQPGPYNEQFF.

The table lists this clonotype with many counts. The chain combines TRBV5-1 with TRBJ2-2; D not resolved. Trimming removed 2 bases from V and 7 bases from J, with 12 bases in between. Per the germline V gene, CDR1 is SGHRS and CDR2 is YFSETQ. CDR3 length equals 14 residues. This CDR3 is CASSFSRQDGELFF. Here the CDR3 DNA reads TGCGCCAGCAGCTTTTCACGGCAAGACGGGGAGCTGTTTTTT.

This clonotype has only a few counts. The chain employs TRBV12-3 or TRBV12-4 and TRBJ1-1; weak D call: TRBD1 (6 bases). CDR3 length: 13 amino acids. V was cut by 3 bases and J by 12 bases, with 17 bases left in between. CDR3: CASSFAQGYGTFF. The CDR3 DNA reads as TGTGCCAGCAGTTTCGCACAGGGTTATGGTACTTTCTTT.

This clonotype was recorded many times. The chain has TRBV6-5 and TRBJ2-1; possible D gene TRBD1, 6 bases. Germline V gene data show CDR1 as MNHEY and CDR2 as SVGAGI. CDR3 length equals 15 residues. With 2 bases removed from V and 6 bases from J, the gap between germline ends came to 14 bases. The CDR3 DNA reads as TGTGCCAGCAGTTACCTAACAACAGGGTCCAATGAGCAGTTCTTC. This codes for CASSYLTTGSNEQFF.

V and J are TRBV7-3 and TRBJ2-3; 9 nucleotides line up with TRBD2. Looked up from germline, CDR1 is SGHTA and CDR2 is FQGTGA. V dropped 3 bases and J dropped 1; count of bases not matched to a gene: 8. This CDR3 has 17 residues. In nucleotides, the CDR3 is TGTGCCAGCAGCTTTAGACTAGCGGAGGACCGCACAGATACGCAGTATTTT. It specifies CASSFRLAEDRTDTQYF.

This clonotype was counted at least ten times. The gene calls are TRBV7-9 and TRBJ1-4; TRBD1 aligns across 12 bases. CDR1 is SEHNR, CDR2 FQNEAQ, per germline (reference sequence). There are 15 residues in the CDR3. The ends lost 3 bases at V and 8 bases at J; junction bases unmatched: 4. The CDR3 coding sequence is TGTGCCAGCAGCTTTCCCGGGACAGGGGGCGAAAAACTGTTTTTT. Amino acid sequence: CASSFPGTGGEKLFF.

This sequence joins TRBV5-1 and TRBJ1-1; weak D call: TRBD1 (6 bases). Germline V lookup: CDR1 SGHRS, CDR2 YFSETQ. Trimming removed 0 bases at V and 1 base at J, with 10 bases between. This CDR3 is 15 amino acids long. This CDR3 is CASSLGAGANTEAFF. The CDR3 DNA reads TGCGCCAGCAGCTTGGGAGCAGGGGCGAACACTGAAGCTTTCTTT.

This clonotype was detected ten times or more. This sequence joins TRBV12-3 or TRBV12-4 and TRBJ2-5; no clear D. This CDR3 is built from 12 residues. Deletions cut 8 bases from V and 0 bases from J, with 7 bases between. The CDR3 coding sequence is TGTGCCAGCCAGTACTACCAAGAGACCCAGTACTTC. This gives the protein CASQYYQETQYF.

This clonotype was picked up a small number of times. The chain links TRBV4-3 to TRBJ1-2, with 8 bases lining up with TRBD1. With 4 bases clipped from V and 5 bases from J, the junction kept 9 bases outside the gene matches. The CDR3 sequence is 15 residues long. Germline CDR1 LGHNA, CDR2 YSLEER. This CDR3 reads CASSPGQGALYGYTF. CDR3 nucleotide sequence: TGCGCCAGCAGCCCTGGTCAGGGGGCGCTTTATGGCTACACCTTC.

This clonotype has just a few counts. The V and J genes are TRBV5-1 and TRBJ1-2; weak D call: TRBD1 (6 bases). The CDR3 has 13 amino acids. The ends were cut back, 0 bases at V and 6 bases at J, with 9 bases in the middle. Germline V gene lookup returns CDR1 SGHRS and CDR2 YFSETQ. The CDR3 nucleotides read TGCGCCAGCAGCTTGGGGGGACACGATGGCTACACCTTC. Its translation is CASSLGGHDGYTF.

This chain uses TRBV7-6 with TRBJ2-5; TRBD2 might be the D (6 bases). The CDR3 extends over 14 amino acids. V was cut by 5 bases and J by 5 bases, with 15 bases left in between. Germline CDR1 and CDR2: SGHVS and FNYEAQ. CDR3 nucleotide sequence: TGTGCCAGCAGCCTGGGACTGGGGAGGGAGACCCAGTACTTC. Its translation: CASSLGLGRETQYF.

J is TRBJ2-5 and V is TRBV12-3 or TRBV12-4, with a weak D call TRBD1 (5 bases). V was trimmed by 5 bases and J by 6 bases, leaving 13 bases between them. The CDR3 runs to 13 residues. CDR3 protein: CASSRAWGQTQYF. In DNA, the CDR3 is TGTGCCAGCAGTCGGGCTTGGGGCCAGACCCAGTACTTC.

This clonotype was counted between two and nine times. This rearrangement joins TRBV4-1 to TRBJ1-6, with 8 bases identical to TRBD1. CDR1 is MGHRA and CDR2 is YSYEKL in the germline V gene. V lost 2 bases to trimming and J lost 0 bases; unmatched junction nucleotides: 6. CDR3 length: 18 residues. The CDR3 bases are TGCGCCAGCAGCCAACTGGACAGGGCCCTCTCCTATAATTCACCCCTCCACTTT. Its translation: CASSQLDRALSYNSPLHF.

This clonotype was recorded a few times. The chain employs TRBV9 and TRBJ2-7; perhaps TRBD1 as D (5 bases). Trimming took 2 bases from V and 1 from J, leaving 16 bases between them. The length of the CDR3 is 16 residues. Germline V lookup: CDR1 SGDLS, CDR2 YYNGEE. The CDR3 nucleotides are TGTGCCAGCAGCGTGACCCCGGGTCAGGGATCCTACGAGCAGTACTTC. Translated: CASSVTPGQGSYEQYF.

This sequence joins TRBV7-9 and TRBJ1-2, with D possibly TRBD1 on 6 matching bases. Trimming left V 1 base short and J 3 bases short, with 18 bases between. CDR1 SEHNR and CDR2 FQNEAQ come from the germline V gene (reference sequence). CDR3 size: 17 residues. As DNA, the CDR3 is TGTGCCAGCAGCTTAGATGCTCCAGGGGAGTATGACTATGGCTACACCTTC. Protein product: CASSLDAPGEYDYGYTF. Filled out from reference TRBV7-9 and TRBJ1-2, the complete variable domain reads DTGVSQNPRHKITKRGQNVTFRCDPISEHNRLYWYRQTLGQGPEFLTYFQNEAQLEKSRLLSDRFSAERPKGSFSTLEIQRTEQGDSAMYLCASSLDAPGEYDYGYTFGSGTRLTVV.

In this sample, this clonotype turned up a few times. Written as DNA, the CDR3 is TGTGCCAGCAGCCGATTGTGGTTCGGGAGTTCACCCCTCCACTTT. Translated: CASSRLWFGSSPLHF. The genes are TRBV3-1 and TRBJ1-6; D gene unclear. The CDR3 length is 15 residues. The germline gives CDR1 LGHDT, CDR2 YNNKEL (reference sequence). V was clipped by 4 bases and J by 9 bases, with 16 bases between them.

The rearrangement uses TRBV5-1 and TRBJ2-1; 8 positions agree with TRBD2. The V and J ends lost 4 bases and 6 bases, in that order; junction bases with no gene match: 12. Germline CDR1 reads SGHRS; CDR2 reads YFSETQ. The CDR3 is made up of 16 amino acids. DNA of the CDR3: TGCGCCAGCAGCCCCGAGTTCAGGCTAGCGGGCAATGAGCAGTTCTTC. This gives the protein CASSPEFRLAGNEQFF.